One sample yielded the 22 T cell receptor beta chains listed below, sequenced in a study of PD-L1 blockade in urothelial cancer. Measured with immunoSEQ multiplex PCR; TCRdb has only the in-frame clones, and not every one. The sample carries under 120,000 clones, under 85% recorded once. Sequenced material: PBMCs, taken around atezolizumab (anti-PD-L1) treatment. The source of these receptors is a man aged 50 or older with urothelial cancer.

CDR3 in amino acids: CASSLLGLAGIGADTQYF. In nucleotides, the CDR3 is TGTGCCAGCAGCTTGCTCGGTCTAGCGGGGATAGGCGCAGATACGCAGTATTTT. The V call is TRBV5-6, the J call TRBJ2-3, with 9 bases matching TRBD2. The CDR3 length is 18 residues. The germline V gene has CDR1 SGHDT and CDR2 YYEEEE. With 1 base clipped from V and 4 bases from J, the junction kept 13 bases outside the gene matches. Combining the CDR3 with reference TRBV5-6 and TRBJ2-3 gives the whole variable domain DAGVTQSPTHLIKTRGQQVTLRCSPKSGHDTVSWYQQALGQGPQFIFQYYEEEERQRGNFPDRFSGHQFPNYSSELNVNALLLGDSALYLCASSLLGLAGIGADTQYFGPGTRLTVL.

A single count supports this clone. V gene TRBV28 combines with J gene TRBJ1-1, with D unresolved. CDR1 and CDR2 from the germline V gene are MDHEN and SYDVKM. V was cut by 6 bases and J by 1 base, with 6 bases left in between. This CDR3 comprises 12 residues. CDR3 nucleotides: TGTGCCAGCAGAAGAGGGAACACTGAAGCTTTCTTT. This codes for CASRRGNTEAFF.

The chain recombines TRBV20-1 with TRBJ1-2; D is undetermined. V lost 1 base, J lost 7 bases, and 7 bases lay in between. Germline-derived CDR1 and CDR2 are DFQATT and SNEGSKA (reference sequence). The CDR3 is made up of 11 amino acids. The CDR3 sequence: CSARVVSGYTF. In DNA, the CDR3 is TGCAGTGCTAGAGTAGTAAGTGGCTACACCTTC.

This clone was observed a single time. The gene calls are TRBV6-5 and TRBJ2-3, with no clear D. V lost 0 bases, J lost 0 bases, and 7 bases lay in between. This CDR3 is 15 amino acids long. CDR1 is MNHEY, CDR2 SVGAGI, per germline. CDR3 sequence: CASSYSPTSTDTQYF. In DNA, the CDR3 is TGTGCCAGCAGTTACTCGCCTACTAGCACAGATACGCAGTATTTT.

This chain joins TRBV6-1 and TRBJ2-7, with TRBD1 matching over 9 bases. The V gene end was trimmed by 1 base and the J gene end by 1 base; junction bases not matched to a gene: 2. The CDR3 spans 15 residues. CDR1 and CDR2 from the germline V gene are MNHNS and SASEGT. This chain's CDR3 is CASSEGQGGSYEQYF. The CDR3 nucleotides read TGTGCCAGCAGTGAAGGACAGGGGGGATCCTACGAGCAGTACTTC.

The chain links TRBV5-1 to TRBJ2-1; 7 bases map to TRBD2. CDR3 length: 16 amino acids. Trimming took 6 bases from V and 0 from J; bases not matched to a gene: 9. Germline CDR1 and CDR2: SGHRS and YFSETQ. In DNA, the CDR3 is TGCGCCAGCAACCGGATCGGGAGGAACTCCTACAATGAGCAGTTCTTC. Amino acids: CASNRIGRNSYNEQFF.

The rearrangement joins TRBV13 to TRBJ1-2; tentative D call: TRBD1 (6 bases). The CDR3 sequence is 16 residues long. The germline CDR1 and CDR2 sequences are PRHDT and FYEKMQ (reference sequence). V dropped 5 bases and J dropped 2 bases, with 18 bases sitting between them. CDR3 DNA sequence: TGTGCCAGCAGCATCCTCCCGCCGGGACAAAACTATGGCTACACCTTC. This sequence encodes CASSILPPGQNYGYTF.

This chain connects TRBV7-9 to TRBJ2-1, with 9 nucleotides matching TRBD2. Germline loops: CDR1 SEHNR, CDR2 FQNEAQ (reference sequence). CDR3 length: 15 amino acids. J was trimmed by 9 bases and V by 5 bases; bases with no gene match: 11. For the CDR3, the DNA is TGTGCCAGCAGCGCCCTTAGCGGGAGCGGTACTGAGCAGTTCTTC. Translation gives CASSALSGSGTEQFF.

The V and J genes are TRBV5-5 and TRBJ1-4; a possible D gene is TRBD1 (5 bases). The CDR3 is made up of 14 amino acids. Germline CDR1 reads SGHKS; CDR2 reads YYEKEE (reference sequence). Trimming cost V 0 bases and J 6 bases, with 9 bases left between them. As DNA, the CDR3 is TGTGCCAGCAGCTTGGGGCAGGGCGATGAAAAACTGTTTTTT. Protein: CASSLGQGDEKLFF.

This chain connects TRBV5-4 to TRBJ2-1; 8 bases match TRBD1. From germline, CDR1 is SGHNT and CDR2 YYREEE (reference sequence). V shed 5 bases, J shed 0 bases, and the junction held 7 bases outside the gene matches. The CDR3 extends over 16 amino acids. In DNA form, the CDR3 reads TGTGCCAGCAGTTTTGGGGACAGGAGCTCCTACAATGAGCAGTTCTTC. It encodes CASSFGDRSSYNEQFF. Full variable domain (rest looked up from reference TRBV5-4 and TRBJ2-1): ETGVTQSPTHLIKTRGQQVTLRCSSQSGHNTVSWYQQALGQGPQFIFQYYREEENGRGNFPPRFSGLQFPNYSSELNVNALELDDSALYLCASSFGDRSSYNEQFFGPGTRLTVL.

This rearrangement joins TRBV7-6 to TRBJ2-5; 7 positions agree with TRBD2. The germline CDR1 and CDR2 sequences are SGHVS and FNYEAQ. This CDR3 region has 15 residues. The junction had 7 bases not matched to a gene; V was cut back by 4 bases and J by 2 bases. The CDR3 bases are TGTGCCAGCAGCTGGTTGGCGGGAGAGCAAGAGACCCAGTACTTC. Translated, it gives CASSWLAGEQETQYF.

The CDR3, as DNA: TGTGCCAGCAGCGTAGGGCCAAGGTGGAGCTCCTACAATGAGCAGTTCTTC. Translated, it gives CASSVGPRWSSYNEQFF. The chain combines TRBV9 with TRBJ2-1; no definite D call. CDR3 length: 17 amino acids. Per the germline V gene, CDR1 is SGDLS and CDR2 is YYNGEE. Trimming cost V 0 bases and J 0 bases, with 13 bases left between them. The full variable domain, its missing parts supplied by reference TRBV9 and TRBJ2-1, is DSGVTQTPKHLITATGQRVTLRCSPRSGDLSVYWYQQSLDQGLQFLIQYYNGEERAKGNILERFSAQQFPDLHSELNLSSLELGDSALYFCASSVGPRWSSYNEQFFGPGTRLTVL.

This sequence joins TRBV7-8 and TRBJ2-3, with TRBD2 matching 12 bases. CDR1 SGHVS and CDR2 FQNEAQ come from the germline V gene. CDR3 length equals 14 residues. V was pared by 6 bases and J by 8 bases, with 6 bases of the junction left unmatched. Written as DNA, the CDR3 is TGTGCCAGCAGTCCTAGCGGGAGGGTCGGTACGCAGTATTTT. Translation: CASSPSGRVGTQYF.

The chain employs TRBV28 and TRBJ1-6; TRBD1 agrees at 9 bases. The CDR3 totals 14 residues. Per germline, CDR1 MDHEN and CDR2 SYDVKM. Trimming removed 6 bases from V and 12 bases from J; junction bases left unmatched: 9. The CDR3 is CASSRPGQGLPLHF. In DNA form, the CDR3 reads TGTGCCAGCAGCCGGCCGGGACAGGGTTTACCCCTCCACTTT.

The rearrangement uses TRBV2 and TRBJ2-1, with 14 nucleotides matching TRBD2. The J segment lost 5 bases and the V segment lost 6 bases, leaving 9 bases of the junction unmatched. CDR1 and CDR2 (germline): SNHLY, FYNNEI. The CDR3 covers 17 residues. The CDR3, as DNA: TGTGCCAGCAGAAAAGATCTGACTAGCGGGAGGGACAATGAGCAGTTCTTC. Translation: CASRKDLTSGRDNEQFF.

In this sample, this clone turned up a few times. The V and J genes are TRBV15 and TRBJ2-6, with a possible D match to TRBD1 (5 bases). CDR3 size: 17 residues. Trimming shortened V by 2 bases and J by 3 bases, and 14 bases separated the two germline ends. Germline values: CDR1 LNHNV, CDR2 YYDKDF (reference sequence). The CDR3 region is CATSRQGILVGANVLTF. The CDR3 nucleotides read TGTGCCACCAGCAGACAGGGAATTTTAGTTGGGGCCAACGTCCTGACTTTC. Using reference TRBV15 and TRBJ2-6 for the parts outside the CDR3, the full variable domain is DAMVIQNPRYQVTQFGKPVTLSCSQTLNHNVMYWYQQKSSQAPKLLFHYYDKDFNNEADTPDNFQSRRPNTSFCFLDIRSPGLGDTAMYLCATSRQGILVGANVLTFGAGSRLTVL.

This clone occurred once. CDR3 amino acids: CASSRGLAGGSYEQYF. In DNA form, the CDR3 reads TGCGCCAGCAGCCGGGGTCTAGCGGGAGGCTCCTACGAGCAGTACTTC. This chain uses TRBV4-1 with TRBJ2-7; 11 bases match TRBD2. Trimming at V came to 4 bases and at J to 0 bases, leaving 5 bases not matched to a gene. The CDR3 has 16 residues. Germline V CDR1 and CDR2: MGHRA, YSYEKL.

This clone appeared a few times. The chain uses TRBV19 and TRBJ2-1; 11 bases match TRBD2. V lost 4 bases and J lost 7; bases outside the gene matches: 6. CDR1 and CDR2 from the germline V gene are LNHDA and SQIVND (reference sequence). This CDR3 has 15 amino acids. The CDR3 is CASSTVAGGRNEQFF. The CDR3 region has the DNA TGTGCCAGTAGTACCGTAGCGGGAGGGCGGAATGAGCAGTTCTTC.

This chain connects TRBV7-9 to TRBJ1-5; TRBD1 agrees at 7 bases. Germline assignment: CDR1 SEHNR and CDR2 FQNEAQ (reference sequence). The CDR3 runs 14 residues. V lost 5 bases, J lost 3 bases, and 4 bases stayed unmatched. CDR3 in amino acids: CASSPQGVNQPQHF. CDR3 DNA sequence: TGTGCCAGCAGCCCTCAGGGGGTCAATCAGCCCCAGCATTTT.

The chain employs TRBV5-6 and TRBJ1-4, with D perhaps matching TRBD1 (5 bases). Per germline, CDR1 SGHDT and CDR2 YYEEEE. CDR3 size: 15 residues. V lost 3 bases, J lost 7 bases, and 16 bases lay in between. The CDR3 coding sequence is TGTGCCAGCAGCTCCTTACGACGGGGGAGTGAAAAACTGTTTTTT. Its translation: CASSSLRRGSEKLFF.

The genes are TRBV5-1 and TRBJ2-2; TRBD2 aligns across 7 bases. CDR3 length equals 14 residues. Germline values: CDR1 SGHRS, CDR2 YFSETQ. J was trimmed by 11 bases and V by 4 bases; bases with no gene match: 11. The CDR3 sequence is CASSAGDYQKELFF. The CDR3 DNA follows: TGCGCCAGCAGCGCTGGGGACTACCAGAAAGAGCTGTTTTTT.

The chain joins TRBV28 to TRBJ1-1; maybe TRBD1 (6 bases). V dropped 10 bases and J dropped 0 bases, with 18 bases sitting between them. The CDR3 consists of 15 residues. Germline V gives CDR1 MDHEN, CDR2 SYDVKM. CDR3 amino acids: CATTGLRGLNTEAFF. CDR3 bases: TGTGCCACCACAGGGCTCAGGGGCTTGAACACTGAAGCTTTCTTT.